This TCR beta chain appears in the sequencing data of a study of regulatory T cells in long-lasting Graves disease. Notes on the study in general: Whereas nearly 1,000 public clonotypes were shared by new patients, persistent patients shared more, at around 2,700.

CDR3 regions were amplified by Arm-PCR using iRepertoire HTBI primers to build TCR beta libraries. MiXCR, run by TCRdb on the multiplex PCR reads, gives a single entry per CDR3 protein. The data hold 370,000 or so distinct CDR3 sequences, with 16% observed a single time. CDR3 length: 14 residues. Unmatched junction bases numbered 7, after V lost 7 bases and J lost 4 bases. Per the germline V gene, CDR1 is SNHLY and CDR2 is FYNNEI. This clonotype was observed at least ten times. The antigen remains unidentified. Time point specified: newly diagnosed GD, antithyroid drugs for less than 3 months. PBMCs were the source of the RNA used for TCR sequencing. The data were also submitted as part of a second study, on T cells in Graves' hyperthyroidism and ophthalmopathy. That work contributes: HTBI primers were employed in a first-round RT-PCR of the TCR CDR3.

J is TRBJ2-1 and V is TRBV2; TRBD2 matches 7 bases. This clonotype was obtained from a woman younger than 30 with Graves disease. The sequences come from peripheral blood mononuclear cells (PBMCs), collected at new diagnosis, from a patient treated with antithyroid drugs. CDR3 residues: CASNGVRGYNEQFF. CDR3 bases: TGTGCCAGCAACGGGGTGCGGGGGTACAATGAGCAGTTCTTC.